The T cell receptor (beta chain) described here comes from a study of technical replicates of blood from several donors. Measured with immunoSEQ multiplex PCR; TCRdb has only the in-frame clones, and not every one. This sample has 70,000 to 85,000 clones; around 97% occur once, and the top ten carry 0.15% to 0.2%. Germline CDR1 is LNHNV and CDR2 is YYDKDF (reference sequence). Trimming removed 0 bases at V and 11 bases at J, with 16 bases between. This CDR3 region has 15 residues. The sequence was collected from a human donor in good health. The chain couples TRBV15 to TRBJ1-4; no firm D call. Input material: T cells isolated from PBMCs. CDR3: CATSRDLGFSGKLFF. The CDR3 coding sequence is TGTGCCACCAGCAGAGATTTGGGTTTTTCGGGGAAACTGTTTTTT.